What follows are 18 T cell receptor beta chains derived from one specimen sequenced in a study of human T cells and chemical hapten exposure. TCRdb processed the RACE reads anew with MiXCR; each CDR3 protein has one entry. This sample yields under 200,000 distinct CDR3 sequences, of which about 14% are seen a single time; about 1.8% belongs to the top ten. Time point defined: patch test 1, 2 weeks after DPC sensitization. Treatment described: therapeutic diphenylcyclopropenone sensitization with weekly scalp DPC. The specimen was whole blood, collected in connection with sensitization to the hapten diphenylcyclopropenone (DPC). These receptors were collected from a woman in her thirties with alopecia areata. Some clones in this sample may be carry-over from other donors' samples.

The CDR3 sequence: CASSQGTSPTYEQYF. The CDR3 bases are TGTGCCAGCAGCCAAGGGACTAGCCCAACCTACGAGCAGTACTTC. This rearrangement joins TRBV3-1 to TRBJ2-7; 8 bases fit TRBD2. Unmatched junction bases numbered 4, after V lost 1 base and J lost 2 bases. Germline CDR1 LGHDT, CDR2 YNNKEL (reference sequence). The CDR3 sequence is 15 residues long.

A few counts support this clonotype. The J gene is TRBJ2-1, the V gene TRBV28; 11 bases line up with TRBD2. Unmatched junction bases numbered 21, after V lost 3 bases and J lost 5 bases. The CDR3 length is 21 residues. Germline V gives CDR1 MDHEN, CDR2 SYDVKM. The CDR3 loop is CASSFPPLTSGSLSRDNEQFF. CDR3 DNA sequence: TGTGCCAGCAGTTTTCCCCCCTTAACTAGCGGGAGCCTTTCGCGGGACAATGAGCAGTTCTTC.

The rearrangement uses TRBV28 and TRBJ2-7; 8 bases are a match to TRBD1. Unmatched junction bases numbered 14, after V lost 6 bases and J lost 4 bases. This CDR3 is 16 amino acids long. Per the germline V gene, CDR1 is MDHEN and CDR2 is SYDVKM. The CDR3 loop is CASRALWQGARYEQYF. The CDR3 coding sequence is TGTGCCAGCAGGGCCCTGTGGCAGGGGGCAAGGTACGAGCAGTACTTC.

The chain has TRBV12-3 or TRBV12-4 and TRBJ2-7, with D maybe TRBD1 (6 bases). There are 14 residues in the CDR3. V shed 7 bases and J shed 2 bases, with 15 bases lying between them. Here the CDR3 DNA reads TGTGCCAGCAAGATCGACAGGTCTGCCTACGAGCAGTACTTC. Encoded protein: CASKIDRSAYEQYF.

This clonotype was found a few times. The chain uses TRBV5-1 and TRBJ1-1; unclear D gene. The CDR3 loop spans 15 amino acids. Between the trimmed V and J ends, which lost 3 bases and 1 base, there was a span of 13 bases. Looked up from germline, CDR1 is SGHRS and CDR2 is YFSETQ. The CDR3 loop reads CASSSAGSRNTEAFF. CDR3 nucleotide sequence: TGCGCCAGCAGCTCGGCGGGCAGCCGGAACACTGAAGCTTTCTTT.

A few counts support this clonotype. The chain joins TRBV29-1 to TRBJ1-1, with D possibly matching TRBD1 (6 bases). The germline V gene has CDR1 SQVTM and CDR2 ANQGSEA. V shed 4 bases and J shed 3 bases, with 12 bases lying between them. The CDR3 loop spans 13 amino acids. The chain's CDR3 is CSVALRGDTEAFF. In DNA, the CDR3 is TGCAGCGTTGCCCTTAGGGGGGACACTGAAGCTTTCTTT.

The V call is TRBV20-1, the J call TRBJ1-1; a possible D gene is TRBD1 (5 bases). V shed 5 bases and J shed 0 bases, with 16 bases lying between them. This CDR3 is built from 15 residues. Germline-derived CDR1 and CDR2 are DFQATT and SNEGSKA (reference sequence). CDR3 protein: CSAPPAGLMNTEAFF. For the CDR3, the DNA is TGCAGTGCTCCCCCGGCGGGGCTCATGAACACTGAAGCTTTCTTT.

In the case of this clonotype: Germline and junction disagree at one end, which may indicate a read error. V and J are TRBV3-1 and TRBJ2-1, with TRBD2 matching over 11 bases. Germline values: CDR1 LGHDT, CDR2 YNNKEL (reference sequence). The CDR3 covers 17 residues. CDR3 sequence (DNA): TGTGCCGGCAGCCGTCAGTTAGCGGGAGGGCCCCACAATGAGCAGTTCTTC. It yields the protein CAGSRQLAGGPHNEQFF.

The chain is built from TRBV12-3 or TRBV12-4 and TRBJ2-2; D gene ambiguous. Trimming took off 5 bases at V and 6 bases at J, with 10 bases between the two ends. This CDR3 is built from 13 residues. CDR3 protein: CASSRVRAGELFF. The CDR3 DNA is TGTGCCAGCAGTAGGGTTAGGGCCGGGGAGCTGTTTTTT.

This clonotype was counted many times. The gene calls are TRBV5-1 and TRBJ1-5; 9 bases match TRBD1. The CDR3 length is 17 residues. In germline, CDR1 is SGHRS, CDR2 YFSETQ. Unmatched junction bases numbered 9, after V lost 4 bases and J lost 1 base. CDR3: CASSPGTGRVSNQPQHF. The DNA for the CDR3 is TGCGCCAGCAGCCCCGGGACAGGGAGAGTGAGCAATCAGCCCCAGCATTTT.

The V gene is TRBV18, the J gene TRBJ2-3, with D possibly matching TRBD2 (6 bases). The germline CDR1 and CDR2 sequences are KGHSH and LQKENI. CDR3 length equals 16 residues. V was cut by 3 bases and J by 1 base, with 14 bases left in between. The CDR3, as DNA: TGTGCCAGCTCACCTGATCAGGGACTGGGCACAGATACGCAGTATTTT. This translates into CASSPDQGLGTDTQYF.

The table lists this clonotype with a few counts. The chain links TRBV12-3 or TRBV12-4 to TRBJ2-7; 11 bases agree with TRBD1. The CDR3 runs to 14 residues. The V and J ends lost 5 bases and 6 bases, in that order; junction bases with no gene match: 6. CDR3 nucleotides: TGTGCCAGCAGTCCGGGACAGGGGGGCCTCGAGCAGTACTTC. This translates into CASSPGQGGLEQYF.

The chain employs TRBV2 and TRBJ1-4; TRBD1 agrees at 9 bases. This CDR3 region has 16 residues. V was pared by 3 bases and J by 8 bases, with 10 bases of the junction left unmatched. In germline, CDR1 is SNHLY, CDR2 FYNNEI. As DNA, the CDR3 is TGTGCCAGCAGTGAGGACAGGGGCCGGTTAATGGAAAAACTGTTTTTT. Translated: CASSEDRGRLMEKLFF.

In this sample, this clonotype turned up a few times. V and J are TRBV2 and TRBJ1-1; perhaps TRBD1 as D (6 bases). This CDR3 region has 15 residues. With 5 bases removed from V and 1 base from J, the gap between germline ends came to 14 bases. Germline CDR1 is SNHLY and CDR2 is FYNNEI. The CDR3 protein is CASSFQDSTNTEAFF. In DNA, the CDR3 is TGTGCCAGCAGTTTCCAGGACAGCACGAACACTGAAGCTTTCTTT.

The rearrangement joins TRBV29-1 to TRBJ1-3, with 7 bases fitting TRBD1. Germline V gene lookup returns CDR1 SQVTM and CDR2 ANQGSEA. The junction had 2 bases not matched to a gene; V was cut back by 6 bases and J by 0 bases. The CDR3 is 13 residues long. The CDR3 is CSVGQSSGNTIYF. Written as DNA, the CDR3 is TGCAGCGTGGGACAGAGCTCTGGAAACACCATATATTTT.

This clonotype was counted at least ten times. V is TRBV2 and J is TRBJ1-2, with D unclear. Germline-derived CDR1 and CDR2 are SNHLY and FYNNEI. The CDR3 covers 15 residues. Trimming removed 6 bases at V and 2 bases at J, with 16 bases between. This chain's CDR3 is CASSPPLRLNYGYTF. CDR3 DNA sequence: TGTGCCAGCAGCCCCCCCCTACGACTAAACTATGGCTACACCTTC.

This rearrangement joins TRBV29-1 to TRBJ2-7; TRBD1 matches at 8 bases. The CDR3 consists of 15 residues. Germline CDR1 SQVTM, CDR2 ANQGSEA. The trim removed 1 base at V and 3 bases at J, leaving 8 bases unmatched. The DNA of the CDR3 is TGCAGCGTTGAAGGCCTGACAGGGGACGTCTACGAGCAGTACTTC. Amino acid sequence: CSVEGLTGDVYEQYF.

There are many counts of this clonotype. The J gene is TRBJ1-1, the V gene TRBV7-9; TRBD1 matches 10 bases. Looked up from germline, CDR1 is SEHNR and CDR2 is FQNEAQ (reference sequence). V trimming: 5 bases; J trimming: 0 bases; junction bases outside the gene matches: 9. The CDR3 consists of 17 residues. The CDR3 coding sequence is TGTGCCAGCAGCACAAGGGGACAGGGGCAAATGAACACTGAAGCTTTCTTT. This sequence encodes CASSTRGQGQMNTEAFF.